What follows are 21 T cell receptor beta chains derived from one specimen sequenced in a study of read filtering for tumor transcriptome and immune sequencing. From about 400 ng of RNA, a library with molecular barcoded alpha/delta and beta/gamma adaptors was made. TCRdb re-derived calls from the reads in MiXCR, one entry per CDR3 protein. The sample contains 13,000 to 15,000 distinct CDR3 sequences, just over 20% of which appear only once. The sequenced sample was a population of CD138-negative cells sorted from bone marrow. Receptor source: a donor over 35 with multiple myeloma.

This clonotype was counted only a few times. This chain uses TRBV5-6 with TRBJ2-3; unclear D gene. V gave up 0 bases and J gave up 2 bases, with 7 bases separating them. The length of the CDR3 is 14 residues. Germline values: CDR1 SGHDT, CDR2 YYEEEE. The CDR3 DNA follows: TGTGCCAGCAGCTTGGACGAACTCACAGATACGCAGTATTTT. Protein product: CASSLDELTDTQYF. The full variable domain, with the rest looked up from reference TRBV5-6 and TRBJ2-3, is DAGVTQSPTHLIKTRGQQVTLRCSPKSGHDTVSWYQQALGQGPQFIFQYYEEEERQRGNFPDRFSGHQFPNYSSELNVNALLLGDSALYLCASSLDELTDTQYFGPGTRLTVL.

This clonotype was picked up a small number of times. This chain joins TRBV6-2 or TRBV6-3 and TRBJ2-2; D is possibly TRBD1 (5 bases). CDR3 size: 13 residues. V lost 9 bases and J lost 0, with 8 bases in between. Germline loops: CDR1 MNHEY, CDR2 SVGEGT. CDR3 DNA: TGTGCCAGTCAGGGCCCGAACACCGGGGAGCTGTTTTTT. Amino acids: CASQGPNTGELFF.

This clonotype was counted at least ten times. The chain employs TRBV19 and TRBJ2-1, with 10 bases fitting TRBD2. The length of the CDR3 is 15 residues. CDR1 LNHDA and CDR2 SQIVND come from the germline V gene (reference sequence). The V segment lost 6 bases and the J segment 4 bases; nucleotides outside the gene matches: 6. The CDR3 coding sequence is TGTGCCAGTAGGACAACTAGCGGGGCTTACAATGAGCAGTTCTTC. Translating gives CASRTTSGAYNEQFF. Filled out from reference TRBV19 and TRBJ2-1, the complete variable domain reads DGGITQSPKYLFRKEGQNVTLSCEQNLNHDAMYWYRQDPGQGLRLIYYSQIVNDFQKGDIAEGYSVSREKKESFPLTVTSAQKNPTAFYLCASRTTSGAYNEQFFGPGTRLTVL.

In its sample, this clonotype was seen many times. The chain combines TRBV6-2 or TRBV6-3 with TRBJ2-5; maybe TRBD1 (6 bases). Germline values: CDR1 MNHEY, CDR2 SVGEGT. The CDR3 spans 15 residues. Trimming pared 6 bases from V and 4 bases from J, leaving 18 bases between. Written as DNA, the CDR3 is TGTGCCAGCAGATCCGGGACAAACTGGGTAGAGACCCAGTACTTC. This sequence encodes CASRSGTNWVETQYF.

This clonotype was seen only a few times. The rearrangement uses TRBV7-9 and TRBJ2-1; 8 bases fit TRBD2. V lost 0 bases, J lost 9 bases, and 7 bases stayed unmatched. The germline V gene encodes CDR1 SEHNR and CDR2 FQNEAQ (reference sequence). CDR3 size: 15 residues. Written as DNA, the CDR3 is TGTGCCAGCAGCTTAGCTAGCGGGGTAGGGGGTGAGCAGTTCTTC. This sequence encodes CASSLASGVGGEQFF.

This clonotype has at least ten counts. This chain connects TRBV4-1 to TRBJ2-1; D is undetermined. Between the trimmed V and J ends, which lost 0 bases and 3 bases, there was a span of 15 bases. The CDR3 consists of 17 residues. The germline CDR1 and CDR2 sequences are MGHRA and YSYEKL. The DNA for the CDR3 is TGCGCCAGCAGCCAAGATCCGCACTCTCCTCTCTACAATGAGCAGTTCTTC. Protein: CASSQDPHSPLYNEQFF.

This clonotype came up a few times. A much larger clone lies one base from this, so it may be a read error. The rearrangement uses TRBV20-1 and TRBJ2-2; D is ambiguous. CDR3 size: 11 residues. V dropped 3 bases and J dropped 6 bases, with 5 bases sitting between them. CDR1 DFQATT and CDR2 SNEGSKA come from the germline V gene (reference sequence). CDR3 sequence: CSASHSGELFF. In DNA form, the CDR3 reads TGCAGTGCTAGTCATTCCGGGGAGCTGTTTTTT.

The chain employs TRBV20-1 and TRBJ1-1; unclear D gene. The CDR3 has 14 residues. Germline assignment: CDR1 DFQATT and CDR2 SNEGSKA (reference sequence). The V gene lost 5 bases and the J gene lost 1 base, with 14 bases spanning the gap. Here the CDR3 reads CSASTSPGNTEAFF. The CDR3 bases are TGCAGTGCTTCCACGTCCCCGGGGAACACTGAAGCTTTCTTT.

This clonotype was counted many times. V and J are TRBV7-2 and TRBJ2-3; D may be TRBD2 (5 bases). V gave up 2 bases and J gave up 2 bases, with 14 bases separating them. Germline CDR1 is SGHTA and CDR2 is FQGNSA. This CDR3 is built from 16 residues. This CDR3 is CASSLNDAGLTDTQYF. The CDR3 region has the DNA TGTGCCAGCAGCTTAAATGACGCGGGCCTCACAGATACGCAGTATTTT.

This clonotype was counted between two and nine times. The V call is TRBV29-1, the J call TRBJ2-3; perhaps TRBD2 as D (5 bases). The CDR3 is made up of 11 amino acids. Deletions cut 4 bases from V and 5 bases from J, with 7 bases between. Germline values: CDR1 SQVTM, CDR2 ANQGSEA. As DNA, the CDR3 is TGCAGCGTTGTGGGGAGAGATACGCAGTATTTT. It specifies CSVVGRDTQYF.

This clonotype was seen many times. The V call is TRBV4-1, the J call TRBJ2-1, with 7 nucleotides matching TRBD2. This CDR3 spans 16 amino acids. Losses at the gene ends were 1 base for V and 6 bases for J; bases not matched to a gene: 9. In germline, CDR1 is MGHRA, CDR2 YSYEKL. The CDR3 loop is CASSQVGGGRCNEQFF. The CDR3 bases are TGCGCCAGCAGCCAAGTTGGGGGAGGGAGGTGCAATGAGCAGTTCTTC.

This clonotype was counted at least ten times. The V and J genes are TRBV11-3 and TRBJ2-2; D gene ambiguous. V lost 5 bases, J lost 6 bases, and 10 bases lay in between. The CDR3 length is 13 residues. In germline, CDR1 is SGHNT, CDR2 YENEEA. The DNA of the CDR3 is TGTGCCAGCAGCCTTATAGGTCCCGGGGAGCTGTTTTTT. This translates into CASSLIGPGELFF.

This clonotype is medium-sized (0.01 to 0.1%). The genes are TRBV5-1 and TRBJ2-1, with a weak D call TRBD2 (6 bases). CDR1 is SGHRS, CDR2 YFSETQ, per germline. This CDR3 region has 16 residues. V was pared by 3 bases and J by 3 bases, with 16 bases between. The CDR3 DNA sequence: TGCGCCAGCAGCTACCTCATCGGGGGAGACTACAATGAGCAGTTCTTC. Protein: CASSYLIGGDYNEQFF. The variable domain in full, completed from reference TRBV5-1 and TRBJ2-1, reads KAGVTQTPRYLIKTRGQQVTLSCSPISGHRSVSWYQQTPGQGLQFLFEYFSETQRNKGNFPGRFSGRQFSNSRSEMNVSTLELGDSALYLCASSYLIGGDYNEQFFGPGTRLTVL.

Of note for this clonotype: A much larger clone is a single base away; this may be a read error. V and J are TRBV2 and TRBJ2-1, with D unclear. CDR1 and CDR2 (germline): SNHLY, FYNNEI. The CDR3 covers 12 residues. Trimming removed 6 bases at V and 10 bases at J, with 13 bases between. CDR3 sequence: CASSMTSREQFF. As DNA, the CDR3 is TGTGCCAGCAGCATGACCTCCCGGGAGCAGTTCTTC.

A word on this clonotype: A much larger clone is a single base away; this may be a read error. This chain links TRBV7-2 with TRBJ2-2; the D gene is possibly TRBD1 (5 bases). Germline V gene data show CDR1 as SGHTA and CDR2 as FQGNSA. CDR3 size: 15 residues. The CDR3 DNA reads TGTGTCAGCAGCTTAGGATGGACAACGGCCGGGGAGCTGTTTTTT. It yields the protein CVSSLGWTTAGELFF.

For this clonotype: A much bigger clone sits one base away, suggesting this may be a read error. The chain combines TRBV6-6 with TRBJ1-1; tentative D call: TRBD1 (5 bases). V lost 1 base to trimming and J lost 0 bases, with 6 bases between them. CDR1 is MNHNY, CDR2 SVGAGI, per germline (reference sequence). The CDR3 spans 14 residues. The CDR3 nucleotides are TGTGCCAGCAGTTACTTAGGGGTGAACACTGAAGCTTTCTTT. It codes for CASSYLGVNTEAFF.

This clonotype was found many times. The chain couples TRBV6-5 to TRBJ2-5; D call uncertain. There are 13 residues in the CDR3. Germline loops: CDR1 MNHEY, CDR2 SVGAGI. V was shortened by 10 bases and J by 4 bases, with 16 bases between the two germline ends. The CDR3 DNA follows: TGTGCCACTTCCGTAGAGTCGAGAGAGACCCAGTACTTC. It translates to CATSVESRETQYF.

About this clonotype itself: It is likely a read error, because the conserved phenylalanine at the end of the CDR3 is missing. The rearrangement links TRBV6-6 to TRBJ2-1, with 8 bases that match TRBD2. Germline V gene sequence: CDR1 MNHNY, CDR2 SVGAGI (reference sequence). This CDR3 is built from 15 residues. Here the CDR3 DNA reads TGTGCTAGCAGTTACTCTTCCGGGAGGGCCGATGAGCAGTTCTCC. Its translation is CASSYSSGRADEQFS.

Comments on this clonotype: Since a much larger clone is just one base distant, this may be a read error. This chain connects TRBV24-1 to TRBJ2-1; 10 nucleotides align to TRBD2. The germline CDR1 and CDR2 sequences are KGHDR and SFDVKD. The CDR3 consists of 17 residues. CDR3 bases: TGTGTCACCAGTGATTCCCTGCTAGCGGGAGCCGACAATGAGCAGTTCTTC. This gives the protein CVTSDSLLAGADNEQFF.

This clonotype was detected only a few times. CDR3 DNA: TGTGCCAGCAGTGGACTCAATGAGCAGTTCTTC. Translated: CASSGLNEQFF. This sequence joins TRBV12-3 or TRBV12-4 and TRBJ2-1, with D possibly matching TRBD2 (5 bases). The CDR3 spans 11 residues. V was trimmed by 5 bases and J by 6 bases, leaving 5 bases between them.

This clonotype was observed a few times. CDR3 sequence (DNA): TGCAGTGCCATCGAAATGAATGGCTACACCTTC. It yields the protein CSAIEMNGYTF. This sequence joins TRBV20-1 and TRBJ1-2; D remains unclear. From germline, CDR1 is DFQATT and CDR2 SNEGSKA (reference sequence). Trimming pared 6 bases from V and 6 bases from J, leaving 11 bases between. The CDR3 totals 11 residues.